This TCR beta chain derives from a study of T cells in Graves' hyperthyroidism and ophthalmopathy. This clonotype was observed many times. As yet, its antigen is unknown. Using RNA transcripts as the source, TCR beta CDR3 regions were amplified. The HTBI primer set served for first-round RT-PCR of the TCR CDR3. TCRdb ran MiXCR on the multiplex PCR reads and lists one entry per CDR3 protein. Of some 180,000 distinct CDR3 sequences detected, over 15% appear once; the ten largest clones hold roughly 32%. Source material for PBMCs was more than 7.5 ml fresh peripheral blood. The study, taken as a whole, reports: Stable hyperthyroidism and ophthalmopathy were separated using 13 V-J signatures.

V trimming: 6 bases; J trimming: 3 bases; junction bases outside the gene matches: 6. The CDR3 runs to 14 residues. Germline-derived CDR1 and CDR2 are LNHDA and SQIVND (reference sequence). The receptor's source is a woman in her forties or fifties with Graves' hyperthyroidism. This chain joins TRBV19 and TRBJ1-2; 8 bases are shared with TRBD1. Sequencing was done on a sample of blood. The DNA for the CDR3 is TGTGCCAGTAGAGAAACAGGGGGGGACTATGGCTACACCTTC. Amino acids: CASRETGGDYGYTF.